The 7 T cell receptor beta chains given below trace back to one sample, sequenced in a study of radiotherapy plus CTLA-4 blockade in lung cancer. TCRdb's copy holds only in-frame clones and misses some; the assay was immunoSEQ multiplex PCR. Here the sample spans around 99,000 clones, around 88% being singletons. The source was peripheral blood, collected from a patient treated with radiotherapy plus ipilimumab. The receptors derive from a human donor with non-small cell lung cancer that progressed on radiotherapy plus ipilimumab.

The chain couples TRBV18 to TRBJ2-7, with 11 bases fitting TRBD2. In germline, CDR1 is KGHSH, CDR2 LQKENI. The length of the CDR3 is 15 residues. Trimming at V came to 0 bases and at J to 3 bases, leaving 1 base not matched to a gene. CDR3 in amino acids: CASSPPGLADYEQYF. The CDR3 DNA sequence: TGTGCCAGCTCACCACCGGGACTAGCGGACTACGAGCAGTACTTC.

The chain joins TRBV19 to TRBJ1-1; 7 bases are a match to TRBD1. CDR1 and CDR2 (germline): LNHDA, SQIVND (reference sequence). V lost 5 bases and J lost 9; bases outside the gene matches: 6. The CDR3 runs 12 residues. CDR3 residues: CASSPRGTKAFF. CDR3 nucleotides: TGTGCCAGTAGTCCCAGGGGGACTAAAGCTTTCTTT.

The chain uses TRBV4-1 and TRBJ2-1; 7 bases agree with TRBD1. The ends lost 0 bases at V and 4 bases at J; junction bases unmatched: 12. The germline CDR1 and CDR2 sequences are MGHRA and YSYEKL. The CDR3 has 18 residues. The CDR3 DNA reads as TGCGCCAGCAGCCAAGACCCCCTCGACAGGGTTTTATACAATGAGCAGTTCTTC. Translated: CASSQDPLDRVLYNEQFF.

The chain uses TRBV5-5 and TRBJ2-3; tentatively, D is TRBD1 (5 bases). V was shortened by 4 bases and J by 0 bases, with 12 bases between the two germline ends. The length of the CDR3 is 15 residues. The germline V gene has CDR1 SGHKS and CDR2 YYEKEE (reference sequence). CDR3 in amino acids: CASSPTGFSTDTQYF. For the CDR3, the DNA is TGTGCCAGCAGCCCCACAGGATTTAGCACAGATACGCAGTATTTT.

The V gene is TRBV6-1, the J gene TRBJ2-3; D tentatively reads TRBD1 or TRBD2 (6 bases each). Germline V gene data show CDR1 as MNHNS and CDR2 as SASEGT. The CDR3 sequence is 15 residues long. V gave up 4 bases and J gave up 5 bases, with 16 bases separating them. CDR3 loop: CASSVGGLGGDTQYF. The CDR3 region has the DNA TGTGCCAGCAGTGTTGGGGGCCTGGGAGGAGATACGCAGTATTTT.

V usage is TRBV15 and J usage is TRBJ1-1, with D unclear. The germline CDR1 and CDR2 sequences are LNHNV and YYDKDF (reference sequence). The CDR3 is 13 residues long. The V gene lost 0 bases and the J gene lost 0 bases, with 2 bases spanning the gap. The CDR3 sequence is CATSRDVNTEAFF. CDR3 nucleotide sequence: TGTGCCACCAGCAGAGATGTGAACACTGAAGCTTTCTTT.

The genes are TRBV19 and TRBJ2-1; 11 bases are shared with TRBD2. CDR3 length: 15 amino acids. Germline loops: CDR1 LNHDA, CDR2 SQIVND (reference sequence). The V and J ends lost 7 bases and 8 bases, in that order; junction bases with no gene match: 10. CDR3 sequence: CASKDASGGHDEQFF. The CDR3 region has the DNA TGTGCCAGTAAAGACGCTAGCGGGGGGCATGATGAGCAGTTCTTC.